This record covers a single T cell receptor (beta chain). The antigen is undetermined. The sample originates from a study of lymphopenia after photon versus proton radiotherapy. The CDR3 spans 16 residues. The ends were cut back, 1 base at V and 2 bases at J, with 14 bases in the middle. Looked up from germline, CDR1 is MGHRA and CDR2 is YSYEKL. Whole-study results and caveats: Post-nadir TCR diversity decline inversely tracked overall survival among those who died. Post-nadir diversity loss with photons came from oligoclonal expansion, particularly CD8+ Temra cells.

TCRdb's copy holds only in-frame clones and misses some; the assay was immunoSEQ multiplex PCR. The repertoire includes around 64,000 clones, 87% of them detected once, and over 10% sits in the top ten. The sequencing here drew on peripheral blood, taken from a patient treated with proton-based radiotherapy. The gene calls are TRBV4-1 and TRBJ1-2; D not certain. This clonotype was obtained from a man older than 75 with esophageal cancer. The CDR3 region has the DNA TGCGCCAGCAGCCAAGGGGATTTGGGAGACAACTATGGCTACACCTTC. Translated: CASSQGDLGDNYGYTF.